Presented here are 13 T cell receptor beta chains from one specimen sequenced in a study of blood T cell repertoires in COVID-19 (dated by TCRdb to the early 2020s). Receptor libraries were prepared by the immunoSEQ multiplex PCR assay. In TCRdb, the immuneACCESS table is reduced to in-frame sequences with V and J assigned. These tables do not hold every clone; where another copy was compared, an unresolved V gene accounts for under half, and the others remain unexplained. Here the sample has 150,000 to 200,000 clones; about 85% occur a single time. The ten largest clones take up around 10% of the sample. Material: peripheral blood. Source of these receptors: a woman of 80 years or more with acute or convalescent COVID-19.

This chain uses TRBV3-1 (or the pseudogene TRBV3-2) with TRBJ2-3; the D is unclear. Germline-derived CDR1 and CDR2 are LGHDT and YNNKEL (reference sequence). V was pared by 1 base and J by 2 bases, with 10 bases between. This CDR3 has 15 amino acids. CDR3 sequence reads: CASSQGQVPTDTQYF. As DNA, the CDR3 is TGTGCCAGCAGCCAAGGCCAGGTTCCCACAGATACGCAGTATTTT.

This chain connects TRBV3-1 (or the pseudogene TRBV3-2) to TRBJ1-1, with 9 bases identical to TRBD1. Unmatched junction bases numbered 6, after V lost 4 bases and J lost 0 bases. Looked up from germline, CDR1 is LGHDT and CDR2 is YNNKEL (reference sequence). This CDR3 has 16 amino acids. The DNA of the CDR3 is TGTGCCAGCAGCCCCGGACAGGGGCGGATGAACACTGAAGCTTTCTTT. Translation gives CASSPGQGRMNTEAFF.

This clone has only one observation. The rearrangement uses TRBV5-5 and TRBJ2-7; maybe TRBD1 (6 bases). V was clipped by 3 bases and J by 1 base, with 17 bases between them. This CDR3 spans 16 amino acids. Germline-derived CDR1 and CDR2 are SGHKS and YYEKEE (reference sequence). The CDR3 region has the DNA TGTGCCAGCAGCTCCCCCCCAGGGGAAGGGTCCTACGAGCAGTACTTC. It encodes CASSSPPGEGSYEQYF.

The sample holds one count of this clone. This chain joins TRBV11-3 and TRBJ2-1; 7 bases match TRBD2. CDR3 length: 15 residues. Germline CDR1 is SGHNT and CDR2 is YENEEA. Trimming took 5 bases from V and 3 from J; bases not matched to a gene: 7. In nucleotides, the CDR3 is TGTGCCAGCAGCCTGGGGGGGACGGTCTACAATGAGCAGTTCTTC. Its translation is CASSLGGTVYNEQFF.

The chain uses TRBV19 and TRBJ1-2, with D hard to call. Trimming left V 3 bases short and J 7 bases short, with 12 bases between. The germline V gene has CDR1 LNHDA and CDR2 SQIVND (reference sequence). This CDR3 has 13 residues. As DNA, the CDR3 is TGTGCCAGTAGTATTTTTCATCGGGTTGGCTACACCTTC. It encodes CASSIFHRVGYTF.

V is TRBV4-3 and J is TRBJ1-5, with 10 bases identical to TRBD1. V was pared by 0 bases and J by 5 bases, with 10 bases of the junction left unmatched. Germline-derived CDR1 and CDR2 are LGHNA and YSLEER. This CDR3 comprises 18 residues. The CDR3 region has the DNA TGCGCCAGCAGCCAAGAAACTCAGGGGGGACAGGGGTATCAGCCCCAGCATTTT. Amino acid sequence: CASSQETQGGQGYQPQHF.

V is TRBV6-2 or TRBV6-3 and J is TRBJ2-7; TRBD2 might be the D (7 bases). The CDR3 sequence is 15 residues long. The V gene lost 1 base and the J gene lost 6 bases, with 16 bases spanning the gap. Looked up from germline, CDR1 is MNHEY and CDR2 is SVGEGT. The CDR3 loop is CASSYLFGAGAEQYF. For the CDR3, the DNA is TGTGCCAGCAGTTACTTGTTCGGGGCGGGGGCCGAGCAGTACTTC.

The rearrangement joins TRBV6-5 to TRBJ1-4, with D maybe TRBD1 (5 bases). This CDR3 comprises 14 residues. Germline V gene lookup returns CDR1 MNHEY and CDR2 SVGAGI. V was clipped by 0 bases and J by 8 bases, with 10 bases between them. CDR3 sequence (DNA): TGTGCCAGCAGTTACTCCAGGGAAAGGGAAAAACTGTTTTTT. Amino acid sequence: CASSYSREREKLFF.

V gene TRBV4-3 combines with J gene TRBJ2-1; 15 bases line up with TRBD2. Germline-derived CDR1 and CDR2 are LGHNA and YSLEER. With V trimmed by 2 bases and J by 2 bases, 7 bases remained unmatched. The CDR3 has 19 residues. DNA of the CDR3: TGCGCCAGCAGCCAAACGGGACTAGCGGGGGGACGAACCTACAATGAGCAGTTCTTC. This gives the protein CASSQTGLAGGRTYNEQFF.

A few counts support this clone. V usage is TRBV6-6 and J usage is TRBJ1-1, with 9 bases that match TRBD1. The J segment lost 0 bases and the V segment lost 4 bases, leaving 6 bases of the junction unmatched. This CDR3 is 16 amino acids long. CDR1 MNHNY and CDR2 SVGAGI come from the germline V gene (reference sequence). The CDR3 spells CASSSGTGIMNTEAFF. CDR3 nucleotides: TGTGCCAGCAGTTCCGGGACAGGGATCATGAACACTGAAGCTTTCTTT.

CDR3 sequence reads: CATGEGAGELFF. The CDR3 DNA sequence: TGTGCCACTGGGGAGGGGGCCGGGGAGCTGTTTTTT. The V call is TRBV10-3, the J call TRBJ2-2; TRBD2 is a possible D gene (7 bases). The V end was cut by 10 bases, the J end by 6 bases, with 12 bases between. CDR1 and CDR2 from the germline V gene are ENHRY and SYGVKD. The CDR3 covers 12 residues.

The V call is TRBV12-3 or TRBV12-4, the J call TRBJ1-2, with D perhaps matching TRBD1 (6 bases). The CDR3 extends over 13 amino acids. The V gene lost 6 bases and the J gene lost 5 bases, with 13 bases spanning the gap. As DNA, the CDR3 is TGTGCCAGCAGCCAAACAGGGCTATATGGCTACACCTTC. Its translation: CASSQTGLYGYTF.

The chain joins TRBV9 to TRBJ2-1; D possibly corresponds to TRBD1 (5 bases). Trimming shortened V by 2 bases and J by 8 bases, and 17 bases separated the two germline ends. In germline, CDR1 is SGDLS, CDR2 YYNGEE. The CDR3 is made up of 15 amino acids. In DNA form, the CDR3 reads TGTGCCAGCAGCGTCGTTTCAGGGCCTAGAGATGAGCAGTTCTTC. Its protein is CASSVVSGPRDEQFF. Supplemented by reference TRBV9 and TRBJ2-1, the full variable domain reads DSGVTQTPKHLITATGQRVTLRCSPRSGDLSVYWYQQSLDQGLQFLIQYYNGEERAKGNILERFSAQQFPDLHSELNLSSLELGDSALYFCASSVVSGPRDEQFFGPGTRLTVL.